This record looks at one T cell receptor beta chain sequence and its context. The antigen remains unidentified. TCRdb fed the reads into MiXCR, producing one record per CDR3 protein. The sample has around 530,000 distinct CDR3 sequences, approximately 15% seen once. This specimen comes from a study of T cell repertoires in cytomegalovirus infection. Looking at the study overall: The public TCR beta signatures pointed to both CMV infection and matching HLA type.

The CDR3 has 18 amino acids. V lost 4 bases to trimming and J lost 1 base, with 22 bases between them. Looked up from germline, CDR1 is MGHRA and CDR2 is YSYEKL. Whole-study findings and limits: Public TCR beta family frequency separated CMV-and-HLA carriers, including in an independent cohort. HLA-C-restricted, CMV-specific TCR beta clonotypes were dominant ex vivo.

The receptor was derived from a human donor in good health (CMV status not recorded). Some clones in this sample may be carry-over from other donors' samples. V and J are TRBV4-1 and TRBJ1-2; D remains unclear. The sequencing sample was made of CD8+ T cells from PBMCs. The CDR3 loop is CASSPLGSLTPVNYGYTF. The CDR3 DNA sequence: TGCGCCAGCAGCCCTCTCGGCAGTCTCACCCCTGTTAACTATGGCTACACCTTC.